This T cell receptor (beta chain) originates from a study of OX40 agonist ivuxolimab in advanced cancers. Study context: Hepatocellular carcinoma, melanoma, renal cell or head and neck cancer was diagnosed in the dose-escalation patients. Three patients got partial responses; one had hepatocellular carcinoma and two had cutaneous melanoma.

Notes on this clone: Its antigen remains unknown.

Study-level points and caveats: Also present in some nonresponders was a low level of normalized T-cell clonal expansion.

Germline CDR1 reads SGHRS; CDR2 reads YFSETQ. The CDR3 totals 16 residues. V shed 1 base and J shed 1 base, with 13 bases lying between them. Measured with immunoSEQ multiplex PCR; TCRdb has only the in-frame clones, and not every one. The sample records about 55,000 clones, 80% being singletons. This TCR was sampled from an adult with an advanced solid tumor such as melanoma, head and neck, liver or kidney cancer. The chain uses TRBV5-1 and TRBJ2-3; maybe TRBD1 (6 bases). Here the sequenced sample was CD4+ or CD8+ T cells sorted from blood, taken in a trial of the OX40 agonist ivuxolimab. CDR3 nucleotide sequence: TGCGCCAGCAGCTTGAGCGGCAGGGGTGGCACAGATACGCAGTATTTT. It translates to CASSLSGRGGTDTQYF.